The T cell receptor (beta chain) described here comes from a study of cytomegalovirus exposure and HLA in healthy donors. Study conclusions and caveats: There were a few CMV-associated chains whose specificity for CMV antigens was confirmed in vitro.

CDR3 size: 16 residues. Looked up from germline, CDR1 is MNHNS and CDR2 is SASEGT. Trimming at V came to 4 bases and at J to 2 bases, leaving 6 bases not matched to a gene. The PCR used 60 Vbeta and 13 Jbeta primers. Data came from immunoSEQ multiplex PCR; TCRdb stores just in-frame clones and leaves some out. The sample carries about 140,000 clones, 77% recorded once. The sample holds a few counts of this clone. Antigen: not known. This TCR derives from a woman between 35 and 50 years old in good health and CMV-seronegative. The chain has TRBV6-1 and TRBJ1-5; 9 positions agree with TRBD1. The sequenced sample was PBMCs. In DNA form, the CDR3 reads TGTGCCAGCAGTGCGACTAGGACAGGGGGCAATCAGCCCCAGCATTTT. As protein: CASSATRTGGNQPQHF.